This TCR beta chain was observed in a study of blood T cells in healthy people across ages (dated by TCRdb to 2015 to 2017). Regarding the complete study: In model experiments, template switching captured about one uniquely barcoded TCR beta cDNA molecule for every two T cells. Using deep sequencing normalized with unique cDNA molecular identifiers, the study measured how TCR beta repertoire diversity changes with age. Donors of different ages were randomly distributed across sequencing lanes to avoid experimental bias. Two additional independent replicas of 1 million unique cDNA reads from the same blood draw were analyzed for two donors (one aged 18 to 29 and one aged 80 or older). Four age groups were formed from the donors: young (average approximately 15 years), middle-aged (approximately 41), aged (about 62) and long-lived (about 80).

Systemically healthy Caucasian individuals from Russia, around 38 in total and aged roughly 6 to 100 years, were included as donors. Each donor gave roughly 11 milliliters of peripheral blood, drawn into EDTA-treated Vacutainer tubes. Ficoll-Paque density-gradient centrifugation was used to isolate PBMCs, with at least 7 million obtained per sample. Trizol reagent was used to extract total RNA from the PBMCs, yielding at least 5 micrograms per sample. For every donor, an aliquot of PBMCs went through flow cytometry to measure the percentages of naive CD45RAhigh/CD27high T cells. CDR1 and CDR2 were assigned from the germline V gene as MNHEY and SVGAGI. V lost 6 bases and J lost 4 bases; the stretch between them is 13 bases long. Taken from cysteine to phenylalanine, the CDR3 has 14 residues. The CDR3 DNA has 42 bases and is translated from base 1. General study outcomes and caveats: Bulk unsorted PBMC profiling prevented conclusive comparison of naive and antigen-experienced compartments. The long-lived group showed more naive CD4+ T cells, fewer expanded clones and increased TCR diversity than the aged group, suggesting age selection. Because the CMV infection status of the donors was unknown, age-related changes in expanded clonotypes may potentially have been confounded. Observed TCR beta diversity per million T cells fell roughly linearly with age, and a significant reduction was already apparent by age around 44. Estimates of total diversity based on one million sequenced T cells were regarded as lower bounds and as underestimates. A strong correlation was found between observed TCR beta diversity and the percentage of naive T cells measured by flow cytometry.

This clonotype was observed at least ten times. Its antigen is still unknown. Nothing much larger sits one base from this clone, and base qualities are not available. Libraries were prepared through 5' RACE. These reads were obtained on an Illumina HiSeq 2500. A second PCR of about 6 to 12 cycles was run with a J-beta primer mix and a sample-barcoded 5' primer. A template-switch 5' adaptor carrying 12 random nucleotides introduced a unique molecular identifier onto each TCR beta cDNA molecule. Each sample yielded at least 3 million CDR3-containing paired-end reads. The Mint cDNA synthesis kit, primed by a TRBC-specific oligonucleotide, was used to synthesize first-strand cDNA from all RNA. All cDNA was treated with uracil-DNA glycosylase and then went through a first 18-cycle PCR with the universal primers M1SS and BC2_uni_R. The original pipeline was this. Each sample was normalized by randomly selecting 1 million high-quality reads, each carrying a distinct molecular identifier. Reads sharing molecular identifiers were discarded rather than binned into consensus sequences. MiTCR, run with a Q25 quality threshold and the strictest error-elimination algorithm, handled CDR3 identification, clonotype clustering and error correction. A nonparametric unseen species model using Euler transformation provided a lower-bound estimate of total TCR beta diversity. In-frame beta chains were kept once TCRdb had trimmed the public reads at Q25 with fastp and called clones with MiXCR. Rows are unified per CDR3 protein, each entry keeping the most common DNA and genes. V and J calls and clone size were set by TCRdb, not the authors. The sample table records some 1.1 million distinct CDR3 sequences; about two fifths of these occur just once. The ten largest clones add up to less than 15% of the sample.

The rearranged chain carries TRBV6-5 and TRBJ1-5; TRBD1 is a possible D gene, resting on 6 matching bases. This TCR was recovered from a man aged 18 to 30 in good health. Sequencing was performed on blood. The DNA sequence reads TGTGCCAGCAGAAATACAGGGCGGAATCAGCCCCAGCATTTT. Its coded protein is CASRNTGRNQPQHF.